The sequence of this TCR beta chain was determined in a study of response to subunit inactivated influenza vaccine. Findings of the study overall: Each seasonal influenza vaccination recruits few new T cells, the authors suggested.

Comment on this clonotype: Its antigen is still unknown.

TCRdb independently ran MiXCR on the RT-PCR reads; one entry per CDR3 protein. The table shows a few hundred thousand distinct CDR3 sequences, with roughly 22% occurring only once. Looked up from germline, CDR1 is MNHNS and CDR2 is SASEGT. Trimming removed 5 bases from V and 0 bases from J, with 17 bases in between. CDR3 length equals 17 residues. The chain links TRBV6-1 to TRBJ1-3; D is unclear. This TCR derives from a man between 50 and 75 years old who received an inactivated influenza vaccine. The sample was PBMCs from blood, taken approximately 22 months after vaccination. CDR3: CASSPMEPGYSGNTIYF. The CDR3 coding sequence is TGTGCCAGCAGTCCCATGGAACCAGGCTACTCTGGAAACACCATATATTTT.